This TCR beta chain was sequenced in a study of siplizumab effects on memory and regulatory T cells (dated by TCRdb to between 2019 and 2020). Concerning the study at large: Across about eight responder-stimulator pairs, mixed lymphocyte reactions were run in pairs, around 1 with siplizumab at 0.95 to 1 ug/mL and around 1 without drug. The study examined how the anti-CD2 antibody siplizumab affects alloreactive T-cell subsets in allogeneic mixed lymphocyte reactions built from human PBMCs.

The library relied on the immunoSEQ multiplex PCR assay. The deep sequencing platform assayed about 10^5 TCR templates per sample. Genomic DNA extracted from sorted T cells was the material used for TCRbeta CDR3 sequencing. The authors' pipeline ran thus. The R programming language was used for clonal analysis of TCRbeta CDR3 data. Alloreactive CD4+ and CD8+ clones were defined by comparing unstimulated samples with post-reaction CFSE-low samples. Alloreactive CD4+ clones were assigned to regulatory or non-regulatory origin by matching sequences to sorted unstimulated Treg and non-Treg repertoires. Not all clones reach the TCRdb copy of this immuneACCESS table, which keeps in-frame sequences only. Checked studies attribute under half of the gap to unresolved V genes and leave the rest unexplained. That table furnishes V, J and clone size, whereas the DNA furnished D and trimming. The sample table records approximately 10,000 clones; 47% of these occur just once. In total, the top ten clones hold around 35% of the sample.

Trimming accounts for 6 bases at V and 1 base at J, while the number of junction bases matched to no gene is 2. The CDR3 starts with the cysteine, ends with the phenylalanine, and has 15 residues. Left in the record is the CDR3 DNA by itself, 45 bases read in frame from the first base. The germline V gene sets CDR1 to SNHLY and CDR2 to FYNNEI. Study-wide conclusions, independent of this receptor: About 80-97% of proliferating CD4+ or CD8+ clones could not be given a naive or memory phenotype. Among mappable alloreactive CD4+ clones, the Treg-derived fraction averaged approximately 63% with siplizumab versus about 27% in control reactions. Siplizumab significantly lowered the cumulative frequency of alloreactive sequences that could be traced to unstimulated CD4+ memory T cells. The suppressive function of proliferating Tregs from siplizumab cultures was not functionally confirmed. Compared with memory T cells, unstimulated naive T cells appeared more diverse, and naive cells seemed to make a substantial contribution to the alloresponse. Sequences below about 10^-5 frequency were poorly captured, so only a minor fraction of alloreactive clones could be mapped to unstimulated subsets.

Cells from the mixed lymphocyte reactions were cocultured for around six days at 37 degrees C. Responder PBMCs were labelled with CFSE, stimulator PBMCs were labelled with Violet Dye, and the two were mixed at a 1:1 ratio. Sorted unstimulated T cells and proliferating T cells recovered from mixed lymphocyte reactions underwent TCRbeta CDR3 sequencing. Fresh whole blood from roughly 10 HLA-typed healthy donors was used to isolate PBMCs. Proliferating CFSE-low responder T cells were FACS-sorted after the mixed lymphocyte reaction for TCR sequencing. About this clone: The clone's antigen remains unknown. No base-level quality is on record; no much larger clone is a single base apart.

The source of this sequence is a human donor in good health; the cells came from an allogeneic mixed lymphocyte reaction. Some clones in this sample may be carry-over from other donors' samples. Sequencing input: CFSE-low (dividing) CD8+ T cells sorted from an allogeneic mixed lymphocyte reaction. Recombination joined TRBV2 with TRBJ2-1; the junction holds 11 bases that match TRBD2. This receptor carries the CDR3 CASSVAGGSYNEQFF. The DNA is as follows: TGTGCCAGCAGCGTAGCGGGAGGGTCCTACAATGAGCAGTTCTTC.